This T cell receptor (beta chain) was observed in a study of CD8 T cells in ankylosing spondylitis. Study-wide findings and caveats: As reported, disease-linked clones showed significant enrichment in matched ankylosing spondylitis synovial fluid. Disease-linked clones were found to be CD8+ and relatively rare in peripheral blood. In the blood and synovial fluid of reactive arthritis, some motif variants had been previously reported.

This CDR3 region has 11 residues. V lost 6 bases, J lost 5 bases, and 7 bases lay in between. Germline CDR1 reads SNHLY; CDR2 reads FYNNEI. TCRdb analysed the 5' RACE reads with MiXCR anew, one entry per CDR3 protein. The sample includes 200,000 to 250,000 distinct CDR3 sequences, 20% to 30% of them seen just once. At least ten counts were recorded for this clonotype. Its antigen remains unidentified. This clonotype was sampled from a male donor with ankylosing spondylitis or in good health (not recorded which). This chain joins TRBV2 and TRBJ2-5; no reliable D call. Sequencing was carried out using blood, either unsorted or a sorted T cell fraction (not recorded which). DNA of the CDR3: TGTGCCAGCAGCACTGTGGAGACCCAGTACTTC. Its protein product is CASSTVETQYF.